What follows is one T cell receptor (beta chain) and its context. The data stem from a study of long-term antiretroviral therapy in people with HIV. Runs used v3.0 of the immunoSEQ assay and were done at survey level. Profiled with immunoSEQ multiplex PCR; TCRdb holds only in-frame clones, not every one. This sample has 20,000 to 25,000 clones, with 85% found just once. The study drew at least one pre-ART and at least two post-ART PBMC samples from every donor. Trimming stripped 7 bases from V and 4 bases from J, with 14 bases between. This CDR3 spans 13 amino acids. Germline lookup yields CDR1 SGHRS and CDR2 YFSETQ.

This rearrangement joins TRBV5-1 to TRBJ2-5; D possibly corresponds to TRBD2 (6 bases). Source: unsorted PBMCs, taken 1.6 years after starting antiretroviral therapy. This sequence originates from a middle-aged man with HIV. CDR3 DNA sequence: TGCGCCAGCTCCCCCGGGGGAGGAGAGACCCAGTACTTC. Translated: CASSPGGGETQYF.